This T cell receptor beta chain emerged from a study of shared clonotypes between healthy human individuals. Generated by immunoSEQ multiplex PCR, the TCRdb table keeps only in-frame clones and is missing some. The sample lists around 2.1 million clones; more than 85% were seen once. Cells designated naive CD8 were CD45RO-negative and were positively selected for CCR7, with terminally differentiated effector memory CD45RA+ cells excluded. Trimming left V 1 base short and J 1 base short, with 14 bases between. Germline V gene data show CDR1 as SGHTA and CDR2 as FQGNSA. This CDR3 has 17 residues. This clone was recorded once.

This chain links TRBV7-2 with TRBJ2-1, with no clear D. Sequenced: naive CD8+ T cells from PBMCs. This sequence was found in a young man in good health. Some clones in this sample may be carry-over from other donors' samples. CDR3 sequence reads: CASSLGRVAWSYNEQFF. The CDR3, as DNA: TGTGCCAGCAGCTTAGGCCGGGTGGCCTGGTCCTACAATGAGCAGTTCTTC.